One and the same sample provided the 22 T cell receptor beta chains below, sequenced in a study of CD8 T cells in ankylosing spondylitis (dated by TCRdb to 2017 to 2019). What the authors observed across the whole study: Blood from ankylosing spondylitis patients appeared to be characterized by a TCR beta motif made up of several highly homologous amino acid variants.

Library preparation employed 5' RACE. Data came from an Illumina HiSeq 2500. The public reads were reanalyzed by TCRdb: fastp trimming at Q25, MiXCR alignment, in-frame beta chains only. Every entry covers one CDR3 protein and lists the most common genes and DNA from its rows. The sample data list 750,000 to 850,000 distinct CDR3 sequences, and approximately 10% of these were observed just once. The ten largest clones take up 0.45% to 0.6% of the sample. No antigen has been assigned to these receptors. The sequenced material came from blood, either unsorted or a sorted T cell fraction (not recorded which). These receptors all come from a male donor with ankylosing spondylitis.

The CDR3 DNA sequence: TGTGCCAGCGCCTGGGGACTAAGTATCGATACGCAGTATTTT. It encodes CASAWGLSIDTQYF. The chain recombines TRBV2 with TRBJ2-3; 7 bases line up with TRBD2. V shed 8 bases, J shed 6 bases, and the junction held 11 bases outside the gene matches. This CDR3 spans 14 amino acids. Germline CDR1 and CDR2: SNHLY and FYNNEI. Together with reference TRBV2 and TRBJ2-3, the CDR3 gives the full variable domain: EPEVTQTPSHQVTQMGQEVILRCVPISNHLYFYWYRQILGQKVEFLVSFYNNEISEKSEIFDDQFSVERPDGSNFTLKIRSTKLEDSAMYFCASAWGLSIDTQYFGPGTRLTVL.

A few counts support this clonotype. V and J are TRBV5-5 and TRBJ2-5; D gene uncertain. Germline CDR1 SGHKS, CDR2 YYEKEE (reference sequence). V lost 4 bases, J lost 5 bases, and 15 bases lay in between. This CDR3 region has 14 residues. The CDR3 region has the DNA TGTGCCAGCAGCCAAGGCTACACCCCGGAGACCCAGTACTTC. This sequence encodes CASSQGYTPETQYF.

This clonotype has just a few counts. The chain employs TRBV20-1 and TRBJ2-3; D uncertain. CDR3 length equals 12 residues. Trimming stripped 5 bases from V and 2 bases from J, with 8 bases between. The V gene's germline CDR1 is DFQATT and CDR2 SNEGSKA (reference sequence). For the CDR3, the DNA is TGCAGTGCTTCCCGAGCCACAGATACGCAGTATTTT. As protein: CSASRATDTQYF.

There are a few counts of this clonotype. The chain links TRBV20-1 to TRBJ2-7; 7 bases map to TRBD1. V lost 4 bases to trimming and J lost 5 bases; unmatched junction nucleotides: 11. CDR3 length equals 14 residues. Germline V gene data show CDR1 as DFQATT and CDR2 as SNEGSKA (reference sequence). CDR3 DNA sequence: TGCAGTGCTAAGCCGACAGGGTGGAATCACGAGCAGTACTTC. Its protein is CSAKPTGWNHEQYF.

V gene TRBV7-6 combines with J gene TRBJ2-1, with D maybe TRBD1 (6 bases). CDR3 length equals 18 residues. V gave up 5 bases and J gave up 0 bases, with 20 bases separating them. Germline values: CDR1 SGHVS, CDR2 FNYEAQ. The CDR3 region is CASSPGADPRGSYNEQFF. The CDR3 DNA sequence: TGTGCCAGCAGCCCAGGGGCGGACCCCCGGGGCTCCTACAATGAGCAGTTCTTC.

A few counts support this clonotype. CDR3: CASSQLGHPDYEQYF. CDR3 nucleotides: TGCGCCAGCAGCCAACTCGGACACCCCGACTACGAGCAGTACTTC. The chain links TRBV5-1 to TRBJ2-7, with a possible D match to TRBD1 (5 bases). The CDR3 spans 15 residues. V was pared by 4 bases and J by 3 bases, with 17 bases between. Germline lookup yields CDR1 SGHRS and CDR2 YFSETQ.

The DNA for the CDR3 is TGTGCCAGCAGCTTAGAAGGGGGGCGGGGTTCCGGCTACACCTTC. The encoded protein is CASSLEGGRGSGYTF. The rearrangement links TRBV7-2 to TRBJ1-2; maybe TRBD1 (6 bases). CDR1 is SGHTA, CDR2 FQGNSA, per germline. CDR3 length equals 15 residues. Deletions cut 1 base from V and 8 bases from J, with 17 bases between.

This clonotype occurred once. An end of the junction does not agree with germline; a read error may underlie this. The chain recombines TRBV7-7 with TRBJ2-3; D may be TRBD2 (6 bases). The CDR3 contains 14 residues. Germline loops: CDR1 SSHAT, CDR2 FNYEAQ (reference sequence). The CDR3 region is CASSLGRERDTQYF. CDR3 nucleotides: TGTGCTAGCAGCCTGGGGCGGGAAAGGGATACGCAGTATTTT.

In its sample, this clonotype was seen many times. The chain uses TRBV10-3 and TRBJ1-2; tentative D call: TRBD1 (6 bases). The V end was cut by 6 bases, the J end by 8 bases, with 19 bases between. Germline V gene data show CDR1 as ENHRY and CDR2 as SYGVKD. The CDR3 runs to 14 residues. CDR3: CAIRGGLNLVGYTF. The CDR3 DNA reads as TGTGCCATCAGGGGGGGGCTGAACTTGGTCGGCTACACCTTC.

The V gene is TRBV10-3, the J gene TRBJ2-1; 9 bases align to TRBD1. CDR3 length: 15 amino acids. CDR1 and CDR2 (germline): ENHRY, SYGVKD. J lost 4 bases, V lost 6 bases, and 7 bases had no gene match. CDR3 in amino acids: CAIRGGQGTYNEQFF. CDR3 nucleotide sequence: TGTGCCATCAGAGGAGGACAGGGGACGTACAATGAGCAGTTCTTC.

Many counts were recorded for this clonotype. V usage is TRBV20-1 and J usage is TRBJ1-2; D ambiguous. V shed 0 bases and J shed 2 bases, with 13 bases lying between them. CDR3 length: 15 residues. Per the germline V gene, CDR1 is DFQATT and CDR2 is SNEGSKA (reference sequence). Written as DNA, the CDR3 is TGCAGTGCTAGAGATCCTATAGGATACAACTATGGCTACACCTTC. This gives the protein CSARDPIGYNYGYTF.

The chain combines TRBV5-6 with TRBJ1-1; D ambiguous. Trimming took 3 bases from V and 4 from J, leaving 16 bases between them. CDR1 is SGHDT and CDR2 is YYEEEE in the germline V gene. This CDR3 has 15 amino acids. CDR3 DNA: TGTGCCAGCAGCTCGGTGAGGTCATTCGGCACTGAAGCTTTCTTT. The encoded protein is CASSSVRSFGTEAFF.

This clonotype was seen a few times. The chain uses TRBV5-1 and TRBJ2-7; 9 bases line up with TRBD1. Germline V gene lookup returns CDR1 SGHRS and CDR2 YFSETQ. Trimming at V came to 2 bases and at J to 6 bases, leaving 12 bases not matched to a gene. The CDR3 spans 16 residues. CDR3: CASSLLSGTGYGEQYF. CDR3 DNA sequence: TGCGCCAGCAGCTTACTATCCGGGACAGGGTATGGCGAGCAGTACTTC.

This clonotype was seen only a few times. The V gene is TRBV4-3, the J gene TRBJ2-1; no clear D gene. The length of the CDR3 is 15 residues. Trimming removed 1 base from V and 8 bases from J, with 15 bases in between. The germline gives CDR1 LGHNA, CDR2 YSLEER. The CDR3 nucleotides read TGCGCCAGCAGCCAAGTCCGGCCGGCTAGGGATGAGCAGTTCTTC. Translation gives CASSQVRPARDEQFF.

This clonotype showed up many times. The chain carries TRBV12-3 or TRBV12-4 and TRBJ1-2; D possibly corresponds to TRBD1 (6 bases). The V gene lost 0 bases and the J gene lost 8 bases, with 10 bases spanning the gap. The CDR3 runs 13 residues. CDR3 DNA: TGTGCCAGCAGTTTAGCGGAGGGGGAAGGCTACACCTTC. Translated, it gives CASSLAEGEGYTF.

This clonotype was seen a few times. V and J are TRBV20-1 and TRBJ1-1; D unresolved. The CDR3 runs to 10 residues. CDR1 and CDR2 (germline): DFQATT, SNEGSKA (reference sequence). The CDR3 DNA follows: TGCGCCATTCTGGGGAATGAAGCTTTCTTT. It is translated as CAILGNEAFF.

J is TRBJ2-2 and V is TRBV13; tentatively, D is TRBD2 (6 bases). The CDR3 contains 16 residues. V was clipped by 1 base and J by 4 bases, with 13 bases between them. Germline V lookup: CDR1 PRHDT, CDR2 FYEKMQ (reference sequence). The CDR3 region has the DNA TGTGCCAGCAGCTTAGATGCAGGGAGGTTCACCGGGGAGCTGTTTTTT. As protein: CASSLDAGRFTGELFF.

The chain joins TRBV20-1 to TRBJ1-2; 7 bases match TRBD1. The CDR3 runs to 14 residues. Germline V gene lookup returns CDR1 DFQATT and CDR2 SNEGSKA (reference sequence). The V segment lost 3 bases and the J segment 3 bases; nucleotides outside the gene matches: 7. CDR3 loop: CSARDYRGDYGYTF. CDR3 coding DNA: TGCAGTGCTAGGGATTACAGGGGAGACTATGGCTACACCTTC.

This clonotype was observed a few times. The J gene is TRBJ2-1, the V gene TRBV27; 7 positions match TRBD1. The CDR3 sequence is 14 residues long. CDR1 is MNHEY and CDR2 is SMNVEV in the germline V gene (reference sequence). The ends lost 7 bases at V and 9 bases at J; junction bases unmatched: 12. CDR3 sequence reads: CASMSPLQGLEQFF. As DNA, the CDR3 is TGTGCCAGCATGTCCCCGTTACAGGGGCTTGAGCAGTTCTTC.

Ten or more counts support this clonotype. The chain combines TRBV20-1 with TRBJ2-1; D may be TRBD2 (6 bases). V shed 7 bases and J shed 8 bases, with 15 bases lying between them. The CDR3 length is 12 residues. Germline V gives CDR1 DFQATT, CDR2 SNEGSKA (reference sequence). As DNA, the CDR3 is TGCAGTGTAGCGGCTAGCTTGTATGAGCAGTTCTTC. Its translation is CSVAASLYEQFF.

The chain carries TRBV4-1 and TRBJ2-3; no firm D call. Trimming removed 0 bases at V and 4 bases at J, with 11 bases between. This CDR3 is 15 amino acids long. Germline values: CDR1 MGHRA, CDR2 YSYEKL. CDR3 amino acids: CASSQDTVKPDTQYF. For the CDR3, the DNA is TGCGCCAGCAGCCAAGATACGGTCAAGCCAGATACGCAGTATTTT.

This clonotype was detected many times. The CDR3 here is CASSQDRGEKLFF. The CDR3 nucleotides read TGTGCCAGCAGCCAAGATAGGGGTGAAAAACTGTTTTTT. The V call is TRBV4-2, the J call TRBJ1-4; possible D gene TRBD1, 5 bases. Trimming took off 0 bases at V and 7 bases at J, with 6 bases between the two ends. Germline V gene data show CDR1 as LGHNA and CDR2 as YNFKEQ. The CDR3 is 13 residues long.